The source of this TCR beta chain is a study of blood T cells in healthy people across ages. For the second PCR, which ran for roughly 7 to 11 cycles, a sample-barcoded 5' primer and a J-beta primer mix were used. A single record per CDR3 protein comes from TCRdb applying MiXCR to the 5' RACE reads. The sample lists about 700,000 distinct CDR3 sequences, about 30% occurring once. This clonotype has just a few counts. This CDR3 has 14 residues. Germline assignment: CDR1 SGHKS and CDR2 YYEKEE (reference sequence). Trimming shortened V by 4 bases and J by 4 bases, and 13 bases separated the two germline ends.

This sequence joins TRBV5-5 and TRBJ2-3; tentatively, D is TRBD2 (5 bases). Sequencing input: blood. This TCR came from a woman at least 80 years old in good health. DNA for the CDR3: TGTGCCAGCAGCCCCGGGGTGCAGGCAGATACGCAGTATTTT. Its protein product is CASSPGVQADTQYF.